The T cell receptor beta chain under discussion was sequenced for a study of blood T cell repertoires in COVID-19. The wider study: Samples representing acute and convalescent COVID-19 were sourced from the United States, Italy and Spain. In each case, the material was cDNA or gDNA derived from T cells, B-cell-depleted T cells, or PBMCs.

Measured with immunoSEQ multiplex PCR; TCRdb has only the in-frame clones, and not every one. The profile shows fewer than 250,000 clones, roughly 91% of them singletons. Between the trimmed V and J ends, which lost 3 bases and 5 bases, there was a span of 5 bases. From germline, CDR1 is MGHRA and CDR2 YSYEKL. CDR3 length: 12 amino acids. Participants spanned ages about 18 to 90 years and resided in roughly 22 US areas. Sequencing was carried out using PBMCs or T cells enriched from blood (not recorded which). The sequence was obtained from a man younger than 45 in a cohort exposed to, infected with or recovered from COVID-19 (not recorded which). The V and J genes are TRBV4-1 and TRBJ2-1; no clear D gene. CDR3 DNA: TGCGCCAGCAGCCACTCTGACAATGAGCAGTTCTTC. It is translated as CASSHSDNEQFF.